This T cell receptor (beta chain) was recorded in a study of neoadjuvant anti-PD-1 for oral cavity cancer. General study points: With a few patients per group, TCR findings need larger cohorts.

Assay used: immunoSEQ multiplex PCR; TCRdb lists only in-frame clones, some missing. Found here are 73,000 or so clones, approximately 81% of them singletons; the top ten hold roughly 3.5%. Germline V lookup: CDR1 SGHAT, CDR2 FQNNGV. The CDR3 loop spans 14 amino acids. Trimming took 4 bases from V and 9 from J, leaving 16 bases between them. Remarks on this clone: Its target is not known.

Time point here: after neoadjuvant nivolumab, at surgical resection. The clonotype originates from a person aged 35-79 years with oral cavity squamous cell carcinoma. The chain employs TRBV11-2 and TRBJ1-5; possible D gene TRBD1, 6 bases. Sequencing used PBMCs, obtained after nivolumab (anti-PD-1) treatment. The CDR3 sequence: CASSSTGNSRPQHF. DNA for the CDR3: TGTGCCAGCAGCTCCACAGGGAACTCCCGGCCCCAGCATTTT.